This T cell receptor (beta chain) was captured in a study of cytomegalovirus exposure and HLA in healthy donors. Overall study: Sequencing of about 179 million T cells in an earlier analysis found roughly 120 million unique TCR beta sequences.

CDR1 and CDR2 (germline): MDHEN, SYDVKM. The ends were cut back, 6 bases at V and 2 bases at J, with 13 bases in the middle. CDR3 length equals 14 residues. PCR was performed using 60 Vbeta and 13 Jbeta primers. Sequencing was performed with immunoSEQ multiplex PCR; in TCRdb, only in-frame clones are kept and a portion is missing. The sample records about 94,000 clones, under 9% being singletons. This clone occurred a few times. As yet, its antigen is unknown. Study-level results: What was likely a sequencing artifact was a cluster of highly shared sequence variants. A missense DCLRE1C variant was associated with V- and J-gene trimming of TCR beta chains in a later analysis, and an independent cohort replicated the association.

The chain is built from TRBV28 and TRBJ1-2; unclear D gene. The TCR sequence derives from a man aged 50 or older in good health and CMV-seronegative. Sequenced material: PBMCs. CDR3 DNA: TGTGCCAGCAGCCGGGAAAAAGGGAACTATGGCTACACCTTC. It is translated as CASSREKGNYGYTF.